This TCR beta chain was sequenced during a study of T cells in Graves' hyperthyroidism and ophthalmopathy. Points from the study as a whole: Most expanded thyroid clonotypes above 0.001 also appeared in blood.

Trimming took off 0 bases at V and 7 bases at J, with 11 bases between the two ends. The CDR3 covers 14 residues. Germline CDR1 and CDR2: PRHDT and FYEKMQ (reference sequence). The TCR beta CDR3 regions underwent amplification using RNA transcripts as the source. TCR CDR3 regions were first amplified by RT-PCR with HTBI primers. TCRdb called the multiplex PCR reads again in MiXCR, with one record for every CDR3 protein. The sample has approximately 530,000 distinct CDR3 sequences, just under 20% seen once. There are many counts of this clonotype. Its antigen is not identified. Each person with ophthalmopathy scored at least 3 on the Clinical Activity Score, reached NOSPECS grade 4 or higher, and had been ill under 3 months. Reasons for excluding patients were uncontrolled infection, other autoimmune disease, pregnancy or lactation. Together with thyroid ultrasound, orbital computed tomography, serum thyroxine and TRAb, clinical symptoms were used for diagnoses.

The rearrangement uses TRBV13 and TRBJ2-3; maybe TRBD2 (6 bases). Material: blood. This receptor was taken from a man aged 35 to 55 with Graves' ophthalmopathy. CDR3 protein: CASSLGVRENTQYF. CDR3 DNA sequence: TGTGCCAGCAGCTTAGGGGTACGGGAGAATACGCAGTATTTT.